This T cell receptor (beta chain) is drawn from a study of blood T cell repertoires in COVID-19 (dated by TCRdb to about 2020). For context, the study as a whole: The collaborator samples originated in the United States, Italy and Spain and spanned the acute and convalescent phases of COVID-19. The material from the prospective study consisted of cDNA or gDNA derived from T cells, B-cell-depleted T cells, or PBMCs. Subjects who had been exposed to COVID-19, were actively infected with it, or had recovered from it provided the deeply sampled blood TCRbeta repertoires that made up the dataset. The repertoires were released in a freely available public database intended as a resource for research on the immune response to SARS-CoV-2. Samples were obtained from the ongoing ImmuneRACE study (first 160 participants) and from over a thousand subjects provided by 6 global collaborators. The sample metadata nearly always contained a de-identified subject ID, COVID-19 status, age in years and sex. Where available, HLA class I and class II types were obtained from metadata supplied by the sample provider rather than from assay-based typing.

Collaborating institutions collected whole blood in K2EDTA tubes following their own protocols. For TCRbeta analysis, collaborators shipped samples as frozen whole blood, isolated PBMCs, or DNA extracted from either of those sample types. On this clone itself: The antigen it binds to is not known. No much larger clone is present one base from it, and per-base qualities are unavailable.

The CDR3 runs 18 amino acids, cysteine and phenylalanine included. The entry retains the CDR3 DNA only, 54 bases that are in frame from base 1. Trimming costs V 4 bases and J 4 bases, and their ends lie 23 bases apart. CDR1 is given as LGHDT and CDR2 as YNNKEL, both from the germline V gene (reference sequence). Overall study outcomes, separate from this receptor: How much clinical and demographic metadata was included differed by source and by participant, and the metadata was provided uncurated.

The immunoSEQ Assay, a bias-controlled multiplex PCR, was used to amplify TCRbeta CDR3 regions from genomic DNA. Per the authors' processing: Nucleated cell counts per sample were estimated from amplification of reference gene primers within the assay. To quantify the absolute abundance of each unique TCRbeta CDR3 rearrangement, sequence reads were collapsed and filtered. For each sample, productive Simpson clonality was calculated as the square root of Simpson's diversity index over productive rearrangements. TCRdb stores this immuneACCESS table with in-frame sequences only. Part of the clones is absent; in the studies checked, under half of the shortfall reflects unresolved V genes, and no reason is known for the rest. D and trimming come from the DNA, and the V and J calls and clone size come from that table. The sample table records 370,000 or so clones; approximately 80% of these occur just once. The biggest ten clones account for about 1% of the sample.

Specimen: peripheral blood. The source is a human donor with acute or convalescent COVID-19. The donor label of this sample is uncertain. The receptor chain draws on TRBV3-1 (or the pseudogene TRBV3-2) and TRBJ2-1, with the identity of the D gene unclear. This receptor carries the CDR3 CASSPGSGPKSRYNEQFF. The DNA sequence follows: TGTGCCAGCAGCCCCGGCTCAGGTCCCAAATCCCGTTACAATGAGCAGTTCTTC.